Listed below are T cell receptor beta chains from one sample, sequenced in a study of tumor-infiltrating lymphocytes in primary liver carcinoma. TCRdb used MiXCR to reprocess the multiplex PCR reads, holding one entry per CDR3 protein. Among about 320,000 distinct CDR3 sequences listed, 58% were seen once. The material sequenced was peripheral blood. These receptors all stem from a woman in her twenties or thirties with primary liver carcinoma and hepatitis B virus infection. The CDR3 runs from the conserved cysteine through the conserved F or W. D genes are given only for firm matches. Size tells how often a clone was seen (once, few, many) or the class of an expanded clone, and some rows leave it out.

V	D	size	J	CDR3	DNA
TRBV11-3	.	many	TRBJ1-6	CASSFGVKNSPLHF	TGTGCCAGCAGCTTCGGGGTTAAGAATTCACCCCTCCACTTT
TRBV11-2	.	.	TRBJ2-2	CASSAPGQTNTGELFF	TGTGCCAGCAGCGCCCCGGGACAAACAAACACTGGGGAGCTGTTTTTT
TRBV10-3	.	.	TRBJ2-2	CAISEFRVDKGAELNTGELFF	TGTGCCATCAGCGAGTTTCGGGTAGACAAAGGAGCCGAACTGAACACCGGGGAGCTGTTTTTT
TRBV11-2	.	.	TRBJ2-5	CASSLLVAAQETQYF	TGTGCCAGCAGCTTACTTGTAGCGGCACAAGAGACCCAGTACTTC
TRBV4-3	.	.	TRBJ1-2	CANSQDSGGASGYTF	TGCGCCAATAGCCAAGACTCCGGGGGCGCGAGCGGCTACACCTTC
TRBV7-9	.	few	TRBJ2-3	CASSRTLYSTDTQYF	TGTGCCAGCAGCCGGACCTTGTATAGCACAGATACGCAGTATTTT
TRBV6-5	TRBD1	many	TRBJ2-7	CASSPGTGTTNEQYF	TGTGCCAGCAGCCCGGGGACAGGGACCACGAACGAGCAGTACTTC
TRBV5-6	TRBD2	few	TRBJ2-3	CASSPKTGLAGSTDTQYF	TGTGCCAGCAGCCCTAAAACAGGACTAGCGGGAAGCACAGATACGCAGTATTTT
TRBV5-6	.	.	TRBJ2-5	CASSLGPLETQYF	TGTGCCAGCAGCTTGGGACCCCTGGAGACCCAGTACTTC
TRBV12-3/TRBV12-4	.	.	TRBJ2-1	CASSLGASRYDEQFF	TGTGCCAGCAGTCTTGGAGCTTCTCGTTACGATGAGCAGTTCTTC
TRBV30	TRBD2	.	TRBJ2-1	CAWSATSGRVREQFF	TGTGCCTGGAGTGCGACTAGCGGGAGGGTGCGGGAGCAGTTCTTC
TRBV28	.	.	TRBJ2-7	CVSRYSSEQYF	TGTGTCAGCAGGTACTCTAGCGAGCAGTACTTC
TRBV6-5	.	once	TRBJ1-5	CVGKRAGPGNQPQHF	TGTGTCGGGAAAAGGGCAGGGCCCGGCAATCAGCCCCAGCATTTT
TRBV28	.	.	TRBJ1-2	CASNSPRGVNYGYTF	TGTGCCAGCAATTCCCCCAGGGGCGTTAACTATGGCTACACCTTC
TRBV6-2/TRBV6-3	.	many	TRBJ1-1	CASSYSTDLAAAFF	TGTGCCAGCAGTTACTCTACGGACCTCGCTGCAGCTTTCTTT
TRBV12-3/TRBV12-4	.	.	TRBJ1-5	CASSLPARKRNQPQHF	TGTGCCAGCAGTTTACCGGCAAGGAAGCGAAATCAGCCCCAGCATTTT
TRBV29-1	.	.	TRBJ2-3	CSVASGTTQRTDTHYF	.
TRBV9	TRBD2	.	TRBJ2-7	CASSSRGTSGRGEQYF	TGTGCCAGCAGCTCCCGAGGGACTAGCGGGAGGGGTGAGCAGTACTTC
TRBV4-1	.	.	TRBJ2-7	CACSRPGKTYEQYF	TGCGCCTGCAGCCGACCGGGCAAAACCTACGAGCAGTACTTC
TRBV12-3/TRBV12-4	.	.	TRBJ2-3	CDSSPQSGSTNTQYF	TGTGACAGCAGTCCCCAATCCGGGAGCACGAATACGCAGTATTTT
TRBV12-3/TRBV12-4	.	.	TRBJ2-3	CARSFWGPSTDTQYF	TGTGCCAGGAGTTTTTGGGGCCCTAGCACAGATACGCAGTATTTT
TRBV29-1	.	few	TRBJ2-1	CSLRDGRYNEQFF	TGCAGCCTAAGGGACGGGAGATACAATGAGCAGTTCTTC
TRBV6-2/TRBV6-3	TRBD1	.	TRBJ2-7	CASNYSGQGGWQYF	TGTGCCAGCAATTACTCGGGACAGGGGGGATGGCAGTACTTC
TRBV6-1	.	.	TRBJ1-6	CASGETNLWGSPLHF	TGTGCCAGCGGTGAAACGAATCTTTGGGGGTCACCCCTCCACTTT
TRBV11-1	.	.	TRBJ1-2	CASSPRRGDGFTF	TGTGCCAGCAGTCCCCGAAGGGGGGACGGCTTCACCTTC
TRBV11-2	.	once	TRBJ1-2	CASSLVGGTSYGYTF	TGTGCCAGCAGCTTAGTTGGCGGGACGTCCTATGGCTACACCTTC
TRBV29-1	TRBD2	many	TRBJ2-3	CSVEETSGTGDTQYF	TGCAGCGTTGAAGAGACTAGCGGGACGGGAGATACGCAGTATTTT
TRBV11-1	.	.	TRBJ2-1	CASSFRGNCSEQFF	TGTGCCAGCAGCTTCCGTGGTAATTGCAGTGAGCAGTTCTTC
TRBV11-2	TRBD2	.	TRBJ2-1	CASSSTSGDADEQFF	TGTGCCAGCAGCAGCACTAGCGGCGATGCCGATGAGCAGTTCTTC
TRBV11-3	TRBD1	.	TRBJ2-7	CASSSRKGQIHEQCF	TGTGCCAGCAGCTCTAGAAAGGGACAGATCCACGAGCAGTGCTTC
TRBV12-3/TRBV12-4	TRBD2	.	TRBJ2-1	CASSRGLAGRSSYNEQFF	TGTGCCAGCAGCCGCGGACTAGCGGGGCGAAGCTCCTACAATGAGCAGTTCTTC
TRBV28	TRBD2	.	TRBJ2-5	CASSLLAGGSRETQYF	TGTGCCAGCAGTCTACTAGCGGGAGGGAGTCGGGAGACCCAGTACTTC
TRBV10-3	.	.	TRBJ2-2	CATYGTGELFF	TGTGCCACCTATGGGACCGGGGAGCTGTTTTTT
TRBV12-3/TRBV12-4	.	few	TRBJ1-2	CASRQGTLRGYTF	TGTGCCAGCCGCCAGGGCACCCTGCGAGGCTACACCTTC
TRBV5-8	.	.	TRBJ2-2	CASSSATRRNIGELFF	TGTGCCAGCAGCTCGGCGACTAGGCGAAACATCGGGGAGCTGTTTTTT
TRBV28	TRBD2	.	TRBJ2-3	CASSLFTGLAGGLGAQYF	TGTGCCAGCAGTCTATTTACCGGACTAGCGGGAGGTTTAGGTGCGCAGTATTTT
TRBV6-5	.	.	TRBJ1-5	CASSRGRMNQPQHF	TGTGCCAGCAGCCGAGGACGGATGAATCAGCCCCAGCATTTT
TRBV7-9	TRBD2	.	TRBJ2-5	CASSRLAGEVETQYF	TGTGCCAGCAGCAGACTAGCGGGAGAGGTGGAGACCCAGTACTTC